This record looks at one T cell receptor (beta chain) sequence and its context. Per the original data handling: Amplification of reference gene primers was used by the study to estimate nucleated cell counts. The data were produced by immunoSEQ multiplex PCR, yet TCRdb's version contains in-frame clones alone and is incomplete. V and J calls and clone size are those listed in that table; D and trimming were worked out from the DNA. The data show some 290,000 clones, 88% seen once. Germline CDR1 is MNHEY and CDR2 is SVGEGT. There are 14 residues in the CDR3. V was cut by 3 bases and J by 9 bases, with 12 bases left in between. Recruited during active infection, patients (from Seattle) were subsequently followed longitudinally. The data are from a study of blood T cell repertoires in COVID-19. Across the whole study: Collection of acute and convalescent COVID-19 samples took place in the United States, Italy and Spain. T cells, B-cell-depleted T cells, or PBMCs provided the cDNA or gDNA that served as material.

Specimen: peripheral blood. The TCR comes from a woman between 25 and 40 years old with COVID-19, enrolled during active disease. The V and J genes are TRBV6-2 or TRBV6-3 and TRBJ1-6; D unclear. The CDR3 coding sequence is TGTGCCAGCAGTTATTCGGGAAAGGGTTCACCCCTCCACTTT. It is translated as CASSYSGKGSPLHF.